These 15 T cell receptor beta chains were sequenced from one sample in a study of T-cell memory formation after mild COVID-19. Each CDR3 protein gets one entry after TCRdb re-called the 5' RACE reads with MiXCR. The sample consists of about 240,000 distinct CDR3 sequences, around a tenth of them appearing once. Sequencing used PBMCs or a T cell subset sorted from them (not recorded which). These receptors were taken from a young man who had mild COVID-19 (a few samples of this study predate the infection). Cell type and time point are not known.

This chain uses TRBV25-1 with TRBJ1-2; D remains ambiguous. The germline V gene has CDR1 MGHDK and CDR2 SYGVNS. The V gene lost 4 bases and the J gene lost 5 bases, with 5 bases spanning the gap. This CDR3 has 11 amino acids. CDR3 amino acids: CASSASYGYTF. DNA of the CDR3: TGTGCCAGCAGTGCTTCATATGGCTACACCTTC.

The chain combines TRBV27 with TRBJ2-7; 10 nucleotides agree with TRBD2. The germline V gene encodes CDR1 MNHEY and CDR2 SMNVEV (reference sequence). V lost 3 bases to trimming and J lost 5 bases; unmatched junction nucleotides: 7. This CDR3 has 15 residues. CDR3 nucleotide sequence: TGTGCCAGCAGTTTCGCCGGGACTAGCGTCAACGAGCAGTACTTC. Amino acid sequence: CASSFAGTSVNEQYF.

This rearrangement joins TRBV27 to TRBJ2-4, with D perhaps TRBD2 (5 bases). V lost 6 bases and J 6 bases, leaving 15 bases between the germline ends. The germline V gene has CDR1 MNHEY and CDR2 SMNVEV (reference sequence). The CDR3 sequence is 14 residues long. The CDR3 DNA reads TGTGCCAGCAGCTCCGGGATGGGGAGAAACATTCAGTACTTC. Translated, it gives CASSSGMGRNIQYF.

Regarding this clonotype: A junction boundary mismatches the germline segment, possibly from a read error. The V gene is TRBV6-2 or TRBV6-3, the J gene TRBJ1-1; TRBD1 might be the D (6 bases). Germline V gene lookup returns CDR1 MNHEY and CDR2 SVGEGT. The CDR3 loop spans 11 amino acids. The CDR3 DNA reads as TGTGCCAGCAGACAGGGTACTGGAGCTTTCTTT. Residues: CASRQGTGAFF.

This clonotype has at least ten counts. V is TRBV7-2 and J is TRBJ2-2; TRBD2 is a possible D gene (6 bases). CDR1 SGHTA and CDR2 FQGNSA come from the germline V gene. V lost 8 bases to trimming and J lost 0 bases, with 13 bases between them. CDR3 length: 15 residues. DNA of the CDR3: TGTGCCAGCCGACACGGCGGGGCGAACACCGGGGAGCTGTTTTTT. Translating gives CASRHGGANTGELFF. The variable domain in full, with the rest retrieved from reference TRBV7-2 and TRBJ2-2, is GAGVSQSPSNKVTEKGKDVELRCDPISGHTALYWYRQSLGQGLEFLIYFQGNSAPDKSGLPSDRFSAERTGGSVSTLTIQRTQQEDSAVYLCASRHGGANTGELFFGEGSRLTVL.

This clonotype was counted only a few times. This CDR3 is CSARGQGKGPDTQYF. The CDR3, as DNA: TGCAGTGCTAGAGGTCAAGGAAAAGGACCAGATACGCAGTATTTT. The gene calls are TRBV20-1 and TRBJ2-3; D remains unclear. Trimming cost V 1 base and J 4 bases, with 15 bases left between them. Germline loops: CDR1 DFQATT, CDR2 SNEGSKA (reference sequence). The CDR3 is 15 residues long.

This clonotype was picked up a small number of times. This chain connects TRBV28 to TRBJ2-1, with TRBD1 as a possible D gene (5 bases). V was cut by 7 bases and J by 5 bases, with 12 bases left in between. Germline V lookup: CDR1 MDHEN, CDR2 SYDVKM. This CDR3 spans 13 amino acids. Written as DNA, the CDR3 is TGTGCCAGCACCTTAGGACAAAACAATGAGCAGTTCTTC. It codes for CASTLGQNNEQFF.

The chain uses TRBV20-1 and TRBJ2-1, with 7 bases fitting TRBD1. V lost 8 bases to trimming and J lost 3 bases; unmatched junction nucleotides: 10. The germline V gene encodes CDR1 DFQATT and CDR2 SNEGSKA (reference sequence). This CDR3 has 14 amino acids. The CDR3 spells CSFRGIKNYNEQFF. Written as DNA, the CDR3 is TGCAGTTTCAGGGGGATTAAAAACTACAATGAGCAGTTCTTC.

This chain's CDR3 is CSARVQGGYGYTF. CDR3 in DNA: TGCAGTGCTAGAGTACAGGGGGGCTATGGCTACACCTTC. The chain employs TRBV20-1 and TRBJ1-2; 8 positions agree with TRBD1. Trimming took 1 base from V and 4 from J; bases not matched to a gene: 2. The germline gives CDR1 DFQATT, CDR2 SNEGSKA (reference sequence). The CDR3 is made up of 13 amino acids.

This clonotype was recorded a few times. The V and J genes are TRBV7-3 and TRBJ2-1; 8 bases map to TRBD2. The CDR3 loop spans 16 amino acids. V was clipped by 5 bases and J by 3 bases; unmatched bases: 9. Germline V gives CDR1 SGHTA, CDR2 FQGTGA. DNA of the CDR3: TGTGCCAGCAGCCCCGGGCGCGGGGGGCTCTACAATGAGCAGTTCTTC. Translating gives CASSPGRGGLYNEQFF.

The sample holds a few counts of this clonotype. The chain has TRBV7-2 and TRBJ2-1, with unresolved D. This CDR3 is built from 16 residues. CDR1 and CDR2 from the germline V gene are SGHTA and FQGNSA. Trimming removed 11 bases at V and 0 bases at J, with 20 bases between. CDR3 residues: CASGTLGLSSYNEQFF. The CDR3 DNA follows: TGTGCCTCCGGTACCTTGGGCCTGAGCTCCTACAATGAGCAGTTCTTC.

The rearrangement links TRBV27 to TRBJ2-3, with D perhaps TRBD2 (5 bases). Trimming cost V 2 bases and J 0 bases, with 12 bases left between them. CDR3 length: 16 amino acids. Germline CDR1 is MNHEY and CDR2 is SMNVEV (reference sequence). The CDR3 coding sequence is TGTGCCAGCAGTTTAAACGGGGATACTAGCACAGATACGCAGTATTTT. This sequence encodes CASSLNGDTSTDTQYF.

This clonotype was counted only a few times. CDR3 region: CASSKAYRRVDYEQYV. CDR3 bases: TGTGCCAGCAGCAAAGCATATCGAAGGGTGGACTACGAGCAGTACGTC. The chain is built from TRBV21-1 and TRBJ2-7. TRBV21-1 is termed a pseudogene. The CDR3 covers 16 residues.

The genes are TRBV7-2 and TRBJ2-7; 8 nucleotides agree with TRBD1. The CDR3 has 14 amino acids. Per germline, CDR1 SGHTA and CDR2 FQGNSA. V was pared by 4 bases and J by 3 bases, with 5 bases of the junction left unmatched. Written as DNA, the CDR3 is TGTGCCAGCAGCTCCCGGACAGGGAACTACGAGCAGTACGTC. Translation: CASSSRTGNYEQYV.

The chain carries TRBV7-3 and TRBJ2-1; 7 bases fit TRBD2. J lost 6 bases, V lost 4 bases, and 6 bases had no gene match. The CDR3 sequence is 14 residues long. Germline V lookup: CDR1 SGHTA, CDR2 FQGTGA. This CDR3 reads CASSSTGTTNEQFF. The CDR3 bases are TGTGCCAGCAGCTCCACCGGGACTACCAATGAGCAGTTCTTC.